The 8 T cell receptor beta chains in this list originate from one sample, sequenced in a study of blood T cell repertoires in COVID-19 (TCRdb year 2020). Library generation was performed with the immunoSEQ multiplex PCR assay. What TCRdb holds here is the immuneACCESS table cut down to in-frame rearrangements. Part of the clones is not present; checked against another copy, under half of the missing clones reflect an unresolved V gene, and the others are unexplained. This sample is represented by a few hundred thousand clones; approximately 91% of them were singletons. Roughly 0.9% of the sample is held by the ten biggest clonotypes. Sequencing used PBMCs or T cells enriched from blood (not recorded which). These receptors came from a woman aged 40 to 50 who had been exposed to COVID-19.

V and J are TRBV7-9 and TRBJ1-1; 8 bases are a match to TRBD1. This CDR3 region has 13 residues. V lost 0 bases, J lost 7 bases, and 1 base stayed unmatched. CDR1 is SEHNR and CDR2 is FQNEAQ in the germline V gene (reference sequence). CDR3 nucleotides: TGTGCCAGCAGCTTAGCGACAGGGGATGAAGCTTTCTTT. Translating gives CASSLATGDEAFF.

The chain recombines TRBV19 with TRBJ2-3, with D perhaps matching TRBD2 (7 bases). Germline-derived CDR1 and CDR2 are LNHDA and SQIVND (reference sequence). There are 17 residues in the CDR3. Trimming removed 5 bases from V and 2 bases from J, with 20 bases in between. The CDR3 reads CASSPRGGRSSTDTQYF. DNA of the CDR3: TGTGCCAGTAGTCCAAGGGGGGGACGGTCCTCCACAGATACGCAGTATTTT. The whole variable domain, remainder taken from reference TRBV19 and TRBJ2-3, is DGGITQSPKYLFRKEGQNVTLSCEQNLNHDAMYWYRQDPGQGLRLIYYSQIVNDFQKGDIAEGYSVSREKKESFPLTVTSAQKNPTAFYLCASSPRGGRSSTDTQYFGPGTRLTVL.

This chain joins TRBV27 and TRBJ1-1, with D unresolved. Germline V gene sequence: CDR1 MNHEY, CDR2 SMNVEV (reference sequence). The CDR3 spans 14 residues. Trimming stripped 5 bases from V and 1 base from J, with 11 bases between. The DNA of the CDR3 is TGTGCCAGCAGTACCTTACAGAGGAACACTGAAGCTTTCTTT. This encodes CASSTLQRNTEAFF.

The V gene is TRBV24-1, the J gene TRBJ2-3; TRBD1 might be the D (5 bases). Germline values: CDR1 KGHDR, CDR2 SFDVKD. The V gene lost 1 base and the J gene lost 0 bases, with 10 bases spanning the gap. The CDR3 covers 16 residues. As DNA, the CDR3 is TGTGCCACCAGTGATTTTGGCAGGGCGAGCACAGATACGCAGTATTTT. This translates into CATSDFGRASTDTQYF.

With regard to this clone: At the DNA level, this CDR3 is encoded by other sequences in the same sample as well. The chain links TRBV4-3 to TRBJ2-1; TRBD2 agrees at 14 bases. Germline CDR1 is LGHNA and CDR2 is YSLEER. CDR3 size: 15 residues. V lost 4 bases to trimming and J lost 5 bases; unmatched junction nucleotides: 1. CDR3 bases: TGCGCCAGCAGCCCGGGACTAGCGGGAGACAATGAGCAGTTCTTC. It specifies CASSPGLAGDNEQFF.

The chain is built from TRBV11-2 and TRBJ2-7; the match to TRBD1 covers 9 bases. This CDR3 has 14 residues. Germline CDR1 is SGHAT and CDR2 is FQNNGV. V dropped 3 bases and J dropped 5; count of bases not matched to a gene: 5. CDR3 protein: CASSFRDRVHEQYF. Here the CDR3 DNA reads TGTGCCAGCAGCTTTAGGGACAGGGTCCACGAGCAGTACTTC.

The CDR3 DNA follows: TGTGCCAGCAGCTTGAGACTGACAGAGACCCAGTACTTC. It yields the protein CASSLRLTETQYF. The chain combines TRBV7-2 with TRBJ2-5; D uncertain. This CDR3 has 13 amino acids. Germline V gene data show CDR1 as SGHTA and CDR2 as FQGNSA. Trimming took 3 bases from V and 4 from J, leaving 9 bases between them.

This chain connects TRBV9 to TRBJ2-1; D is possibly TRBD2 (6 bases). V was cut by 3 bases and J by 9 bases, with 16 bases left in between. This CDR3 is 14 amino acids long. The germline gives CDR1 SGDLS, CDR2 YYNGEE. Written as DNA, the CDR3 is TGTGCCAGCAGCGGCGGGGATCACACTAGTGAGCAGTTCTTC. Translating it yields CASSGGDHTSEQFF.